This T cell receptor beta chain was sequenced during a study of cytomegalovirus exposure and HLA in healthy donors. Whole-study findings and limits: Later on, a genetic analysis was performed. It linked a missense variant in DCLRE1C with V- and J-gene trimming of TCR beta. Later analysis found that TCR beta chains associated with HLA were more clonally expanded than other, equally common chains. In a later analysis, HLA-C alleles had the fewest associated TCRs, DRB1 alleles the most.

In the PCR, 60 Vbeta and 13 Jbeta primers were used. Sequenced by immunoSEQ multiplex PCR; TCRdb stores in-frame clones only, minus some. The data hold over 45,000 clones, with roughly four fifths observed a single time. The CDR3 contains 13 residues. Germline loops: CDR1 SGHAT, CDR2 FQNNGV. Trimming left V 4 bases short and J 3 bases short, with 7 bases between. Turning to this clone: Its antigen is currently unknown.

This receptor was obtained from a boy between 10 and 17 years old in good health and CMV-seropositive. Material for sequencing was PBMCs. The J gene is TRBJ1-5, the V gene TRBV11-2, with D unclear. Written as DNA, the CDR3 is TGTGCCAGCAGCTCCACTGCCAATCAGCCCCAGCATTTT. It is translated as CASSSTANQPQHF.